Sequencing of this TCR delta chain was carried out in a study of γδ T cells in repeated Plasmodium falciparum infection. About this clone itself: TCRdb records a much larger clone's protein for this DNA, with a difference at residue 19 that likely arises from a read error; the protein given is the translation of the DNA.

Gammadelta T cells were flow-sorted from PBMC into Vgamma9/Vdelta2+ and Vdelta2-negative populations for bulk analysis. This CDR3 has 22 residues. Looked up from germline, CDR1 is TSWWSYY and CDR2 is QGS. TRG and TRD sequences were obtained from every sorted gammadelta sample. TCRdb re-called the multiplex PCR reads using CATT. Here the sample spans tens of thousands of delta-chain clones, around 1.7% being singletons. Material for sequencing was gamma-delta T cells from blood. The chain has TRDV1 and TRDJ1, with TRDD3 matching over 8 bases. This clonotype originated in a pool of human donors (malaria-infected and uninfected, not separated). This CDR3 reads CALGERRETGGYQGSYTDRLIF. The CDR3 DNA is TGTGCTCTTGGGGAACGGAGGGAGACTGGGGGGTACCAAGGGTCGTACACCGATAGACTCATCTTT.